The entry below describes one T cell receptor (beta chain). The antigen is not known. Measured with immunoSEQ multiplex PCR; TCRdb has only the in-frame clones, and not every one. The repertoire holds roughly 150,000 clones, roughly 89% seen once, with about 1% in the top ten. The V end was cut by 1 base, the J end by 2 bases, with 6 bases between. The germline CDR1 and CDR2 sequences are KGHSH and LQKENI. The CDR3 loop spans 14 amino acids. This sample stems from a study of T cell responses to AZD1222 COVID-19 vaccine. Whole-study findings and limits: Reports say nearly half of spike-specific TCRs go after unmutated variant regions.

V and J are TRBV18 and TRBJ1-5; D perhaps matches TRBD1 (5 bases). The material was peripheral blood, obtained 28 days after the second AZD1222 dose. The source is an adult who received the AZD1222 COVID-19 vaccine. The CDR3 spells CASSPRDGNQPQHF. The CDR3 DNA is TGTGCCAGCTCACCACGGGACGGCAATCAGCCCCAGCATTTT. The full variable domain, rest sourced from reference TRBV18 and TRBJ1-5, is NAGVMQNPRHLVRRRGQEARLRCSPMKGHSHVYWYRQLPEEGLKFMVYLQKENIIDESGMPKERFSAEFPKEGPSILRIQQVVRGDSAAYFCASSPRDGNQPQHFGDGTRLSIL.